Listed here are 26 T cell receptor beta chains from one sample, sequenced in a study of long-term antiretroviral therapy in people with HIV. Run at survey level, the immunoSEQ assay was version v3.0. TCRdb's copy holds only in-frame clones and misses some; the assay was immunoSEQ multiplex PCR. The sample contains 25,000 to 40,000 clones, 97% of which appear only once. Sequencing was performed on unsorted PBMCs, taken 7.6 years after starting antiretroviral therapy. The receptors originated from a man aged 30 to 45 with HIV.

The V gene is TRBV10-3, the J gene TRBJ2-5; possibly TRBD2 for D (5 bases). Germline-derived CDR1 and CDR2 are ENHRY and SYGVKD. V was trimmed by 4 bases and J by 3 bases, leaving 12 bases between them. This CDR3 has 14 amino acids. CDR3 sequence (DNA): TGTGCCATCAGTGTTGGCGCGAGGGAAGAGACCCAGTACTTC. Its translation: CAISVGAREETQYF.

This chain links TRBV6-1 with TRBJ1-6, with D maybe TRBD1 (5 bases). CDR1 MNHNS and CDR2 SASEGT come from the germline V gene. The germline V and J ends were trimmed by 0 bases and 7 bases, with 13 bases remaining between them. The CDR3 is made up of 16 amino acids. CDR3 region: CASSEALLRANSPLHF. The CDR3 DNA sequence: TGTGCCAGCAGTGAAGCGCTTCTCAGGGCAAATTCACCCCTCCACTTT.

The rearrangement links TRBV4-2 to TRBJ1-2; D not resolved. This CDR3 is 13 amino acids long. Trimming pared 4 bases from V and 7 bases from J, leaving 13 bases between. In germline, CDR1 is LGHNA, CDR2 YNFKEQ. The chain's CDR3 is CASSRPQVGGYTF. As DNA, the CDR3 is TGTGCCAGCAGCCGGCCCCAGGTGGGTGGCTACACCTTC.

Here the CDR3 reads CASSLGGGGDDEQYF. CDR3 bases: TGTGCCAGCAGCTTAGGAGGTGGGGGGGACGACGAGCAGTACTTC. This chain uses TRBV7-6 with TRBJ2-7, with 7 bases that match TRBD2. Per germline, CDR1 SGHVS and CDR2 FNYEAQ. The V and J ends lost 1 base and 5 bases, in that order; junction bases with no gene match: 8. The CDR3 is 15 amino acids.

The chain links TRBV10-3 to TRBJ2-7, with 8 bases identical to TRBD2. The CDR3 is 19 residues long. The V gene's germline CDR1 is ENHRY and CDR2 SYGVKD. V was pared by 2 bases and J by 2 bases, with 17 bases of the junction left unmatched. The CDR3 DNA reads TGTGCCATCAGTGAGAATGAGACTAGCGTCATCTCCGACCCCTACGAGCAGTACTTC. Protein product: CAISENETSVISDPYEQYF.

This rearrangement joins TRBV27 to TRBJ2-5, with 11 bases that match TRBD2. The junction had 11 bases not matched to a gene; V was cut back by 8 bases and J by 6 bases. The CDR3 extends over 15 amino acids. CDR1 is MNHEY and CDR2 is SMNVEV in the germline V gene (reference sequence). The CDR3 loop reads CASGPSGGRGKTQYF. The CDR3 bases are TGTGCCAGCGGTCCTAGCGGGGGGCGAGGGAAGACCCAGTACTTC.

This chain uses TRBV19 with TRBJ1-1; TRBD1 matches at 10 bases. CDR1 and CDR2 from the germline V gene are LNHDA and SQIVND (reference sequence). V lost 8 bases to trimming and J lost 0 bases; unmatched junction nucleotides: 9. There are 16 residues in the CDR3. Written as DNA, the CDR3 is TGTGCCAGTGGAGGACAGGGGGTTCTGATGAACACTGAAGCTTTCTTT. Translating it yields CASGGQGVLMNTEAFF.

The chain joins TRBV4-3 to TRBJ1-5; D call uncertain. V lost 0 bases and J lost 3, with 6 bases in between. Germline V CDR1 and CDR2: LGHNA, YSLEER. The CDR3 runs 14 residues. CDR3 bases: TGCGCCAGCAGCCAAGATTTATTCAATCAGCCCCAGCATTTT. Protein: CASSQDLFNQPQHF.

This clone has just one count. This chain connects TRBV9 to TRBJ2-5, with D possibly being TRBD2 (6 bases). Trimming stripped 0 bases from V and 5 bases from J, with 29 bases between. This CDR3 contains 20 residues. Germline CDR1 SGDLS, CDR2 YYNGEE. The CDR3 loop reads CASSVGGRSPWAGCGETQYF. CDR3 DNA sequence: TGTGCCAGCAGCGTAGGGGGGAGGAGCCCGTGGGCGGGGTGCGGGGAGACCCAGTACTTC.

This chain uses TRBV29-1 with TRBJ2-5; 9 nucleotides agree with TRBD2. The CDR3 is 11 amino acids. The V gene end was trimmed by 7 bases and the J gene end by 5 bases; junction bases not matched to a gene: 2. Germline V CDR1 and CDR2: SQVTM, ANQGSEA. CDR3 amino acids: CSGGLAETQYF. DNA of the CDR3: TGCAGCGGCGGACTAGCGGAGACCCAGTACTTC.

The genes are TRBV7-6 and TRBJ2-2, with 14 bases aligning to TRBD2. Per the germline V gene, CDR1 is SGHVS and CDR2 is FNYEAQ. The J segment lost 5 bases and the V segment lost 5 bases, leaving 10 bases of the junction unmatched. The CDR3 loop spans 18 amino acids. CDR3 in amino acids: CASSLRLAGGPGTGELFF. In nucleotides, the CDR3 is TGTGCCAGCAGCCTACGACTAGCGGGAGGGCCCGGGACCGGGGAGCTGTTTTTT.

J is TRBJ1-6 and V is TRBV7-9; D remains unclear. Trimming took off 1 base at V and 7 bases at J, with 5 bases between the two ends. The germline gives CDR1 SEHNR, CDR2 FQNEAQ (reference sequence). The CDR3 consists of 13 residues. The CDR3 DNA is TGTGCCAGCAGCTTAGAAGAGAATTCACCCCTCCACTTT. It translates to CASSLEENSPLHF.

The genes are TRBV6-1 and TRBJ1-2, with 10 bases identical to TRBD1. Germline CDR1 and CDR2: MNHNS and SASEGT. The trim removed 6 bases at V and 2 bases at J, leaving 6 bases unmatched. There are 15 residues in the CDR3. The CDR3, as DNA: TGTGCCAGCAGCCCCTTGGACAGGGGGAACTATGGCTACACCTTC. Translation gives CASSPLDRGNYGYTF.

The CDR3 region has the DNA TGTGCCACCAGCAGTCTTCAGGGGGCGCCTTATGGCTACACCTTC. Amino acid sequence: CATSSLQGAPYGYTF. The rearrangement uses TRBV15 and TRBJ1-2, with 8 nucleotides matching TRBD1. The J segment lost 5 bases and the V segment lost 3 bases, leaving 8 bases of the junction unmatched. Germline loops: CDR1 LNHNV, CDR2 YYDKDF (reference sequence). The CDR3 is made up of 15 amino acids.

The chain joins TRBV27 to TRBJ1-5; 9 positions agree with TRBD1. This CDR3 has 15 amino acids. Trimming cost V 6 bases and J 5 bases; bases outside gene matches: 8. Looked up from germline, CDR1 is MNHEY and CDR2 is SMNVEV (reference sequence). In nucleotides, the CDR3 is TGTGCCAGCAGCCCCCGGACAGGGGTCGATCAGCCCCAGCATTTT. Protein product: CASSPRTGVDQPQHF.

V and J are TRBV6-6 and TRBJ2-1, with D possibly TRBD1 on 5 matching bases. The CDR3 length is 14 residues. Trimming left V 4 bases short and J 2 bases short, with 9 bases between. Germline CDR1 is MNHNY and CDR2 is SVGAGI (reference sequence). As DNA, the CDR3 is TGTGCCAGCAGTTTGGGGCCAACCTACAATGAGCAGTTCTTC. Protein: CASSLGPTYNEQFF.

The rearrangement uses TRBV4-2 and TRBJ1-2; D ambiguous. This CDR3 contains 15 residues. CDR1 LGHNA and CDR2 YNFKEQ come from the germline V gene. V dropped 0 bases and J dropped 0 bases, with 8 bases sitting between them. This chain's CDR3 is CASSQDRAANYGYTF. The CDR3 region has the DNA TGTGCCAGCAGCCAAGATAGGGCAGCTAACTATGGCTACACCTTC.

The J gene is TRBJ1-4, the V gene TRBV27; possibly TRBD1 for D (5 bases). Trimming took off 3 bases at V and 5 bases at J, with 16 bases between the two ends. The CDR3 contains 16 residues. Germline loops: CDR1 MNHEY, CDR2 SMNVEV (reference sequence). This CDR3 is CASSFWGLRRNEKLFF. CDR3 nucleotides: TGTGCCAGCAGTTTCTGGGGACTCAGAAGGAATGAAAAACTGTTTTTT.

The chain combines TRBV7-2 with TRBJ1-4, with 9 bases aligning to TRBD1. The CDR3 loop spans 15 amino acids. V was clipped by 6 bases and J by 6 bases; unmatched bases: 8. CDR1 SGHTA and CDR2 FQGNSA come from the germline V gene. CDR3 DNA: TGTGCCAGCAGTAAAGAGGGACAGGGAGATGAAAAACTGTTTTTT. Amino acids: CASSKEGQGDEKLFF.

This CDR3 is CASSVQPGHNTGELFF. CDR3 nucleotides: TGTGCCAGCAGCGTCCAGCCGGGACATAACACCGGGGAGCTGTTTTTT. The chain combines TRBV9 with TRBJ2-2, with D maybe TRBD1 (6 bases). The germline gives CDR1 SGDLS, CDR2 YYNGEE. The V and J ends lost 2 bases and 2 bases respectively, with 13 bases between them. There are 16 residues in the CDR3.

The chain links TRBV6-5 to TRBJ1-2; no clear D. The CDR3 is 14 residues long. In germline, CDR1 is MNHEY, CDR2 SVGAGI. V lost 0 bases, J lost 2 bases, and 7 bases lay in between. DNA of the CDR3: TGTGCCAGCAGTTACTCGGCAATGAACTATGGCTACACCTTC. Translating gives CASSYSAMNYGYTF.

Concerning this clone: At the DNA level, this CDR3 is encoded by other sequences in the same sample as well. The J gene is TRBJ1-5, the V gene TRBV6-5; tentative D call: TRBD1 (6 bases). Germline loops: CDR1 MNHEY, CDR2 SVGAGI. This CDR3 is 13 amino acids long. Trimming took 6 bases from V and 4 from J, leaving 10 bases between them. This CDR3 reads CASRGGGNQPQHF. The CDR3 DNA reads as TGTGCCAGCAGAGGGGGTGGGAATCAGCCCCAGCATTTT.

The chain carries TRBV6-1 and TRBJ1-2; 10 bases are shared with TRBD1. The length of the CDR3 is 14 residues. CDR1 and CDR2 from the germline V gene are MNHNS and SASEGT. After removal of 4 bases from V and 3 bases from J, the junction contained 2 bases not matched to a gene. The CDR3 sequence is CASSGQGAYYGYTF. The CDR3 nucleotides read TGTGCCAGCAGTGGACAGGGGGCTTACTATGGCTACACCTTC.

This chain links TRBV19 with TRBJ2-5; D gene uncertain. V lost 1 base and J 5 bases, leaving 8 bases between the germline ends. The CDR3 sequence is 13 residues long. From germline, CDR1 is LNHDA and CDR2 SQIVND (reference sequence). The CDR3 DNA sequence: TGTGCCAGTAGTATAGCCCCCGGGGAGACCCAGTACTTC. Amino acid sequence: CASSIAPGETQYF. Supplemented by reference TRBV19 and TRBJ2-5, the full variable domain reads DGGITQSPKYLFRKEGQNVTLSCEQNLNHDAMYWYRQDPGQGLRLIYYSQIVNDFQKGDIAEGYSVSREKKESFPLTVTSAQKNPTAFYLCASSIAPGETQYFGPGTRLLVL.

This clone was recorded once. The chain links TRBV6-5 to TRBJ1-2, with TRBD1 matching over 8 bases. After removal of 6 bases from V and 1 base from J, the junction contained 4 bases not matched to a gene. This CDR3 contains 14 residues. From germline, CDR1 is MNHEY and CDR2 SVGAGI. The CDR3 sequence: CASSRQGINYGYTF. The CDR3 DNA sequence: TGTGCCAGCAGCCGACAGGGGATTAACTATGGCTACACCTTC.

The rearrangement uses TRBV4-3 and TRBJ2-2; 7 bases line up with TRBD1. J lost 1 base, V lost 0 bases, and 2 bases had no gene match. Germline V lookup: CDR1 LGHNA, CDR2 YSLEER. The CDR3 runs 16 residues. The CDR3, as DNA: TGCGCCAGCAGCCAAGATTCAGGGGGGAACACCGGGGAGCTGTTTTTT. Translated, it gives CASSQDSGGNTGELFF.